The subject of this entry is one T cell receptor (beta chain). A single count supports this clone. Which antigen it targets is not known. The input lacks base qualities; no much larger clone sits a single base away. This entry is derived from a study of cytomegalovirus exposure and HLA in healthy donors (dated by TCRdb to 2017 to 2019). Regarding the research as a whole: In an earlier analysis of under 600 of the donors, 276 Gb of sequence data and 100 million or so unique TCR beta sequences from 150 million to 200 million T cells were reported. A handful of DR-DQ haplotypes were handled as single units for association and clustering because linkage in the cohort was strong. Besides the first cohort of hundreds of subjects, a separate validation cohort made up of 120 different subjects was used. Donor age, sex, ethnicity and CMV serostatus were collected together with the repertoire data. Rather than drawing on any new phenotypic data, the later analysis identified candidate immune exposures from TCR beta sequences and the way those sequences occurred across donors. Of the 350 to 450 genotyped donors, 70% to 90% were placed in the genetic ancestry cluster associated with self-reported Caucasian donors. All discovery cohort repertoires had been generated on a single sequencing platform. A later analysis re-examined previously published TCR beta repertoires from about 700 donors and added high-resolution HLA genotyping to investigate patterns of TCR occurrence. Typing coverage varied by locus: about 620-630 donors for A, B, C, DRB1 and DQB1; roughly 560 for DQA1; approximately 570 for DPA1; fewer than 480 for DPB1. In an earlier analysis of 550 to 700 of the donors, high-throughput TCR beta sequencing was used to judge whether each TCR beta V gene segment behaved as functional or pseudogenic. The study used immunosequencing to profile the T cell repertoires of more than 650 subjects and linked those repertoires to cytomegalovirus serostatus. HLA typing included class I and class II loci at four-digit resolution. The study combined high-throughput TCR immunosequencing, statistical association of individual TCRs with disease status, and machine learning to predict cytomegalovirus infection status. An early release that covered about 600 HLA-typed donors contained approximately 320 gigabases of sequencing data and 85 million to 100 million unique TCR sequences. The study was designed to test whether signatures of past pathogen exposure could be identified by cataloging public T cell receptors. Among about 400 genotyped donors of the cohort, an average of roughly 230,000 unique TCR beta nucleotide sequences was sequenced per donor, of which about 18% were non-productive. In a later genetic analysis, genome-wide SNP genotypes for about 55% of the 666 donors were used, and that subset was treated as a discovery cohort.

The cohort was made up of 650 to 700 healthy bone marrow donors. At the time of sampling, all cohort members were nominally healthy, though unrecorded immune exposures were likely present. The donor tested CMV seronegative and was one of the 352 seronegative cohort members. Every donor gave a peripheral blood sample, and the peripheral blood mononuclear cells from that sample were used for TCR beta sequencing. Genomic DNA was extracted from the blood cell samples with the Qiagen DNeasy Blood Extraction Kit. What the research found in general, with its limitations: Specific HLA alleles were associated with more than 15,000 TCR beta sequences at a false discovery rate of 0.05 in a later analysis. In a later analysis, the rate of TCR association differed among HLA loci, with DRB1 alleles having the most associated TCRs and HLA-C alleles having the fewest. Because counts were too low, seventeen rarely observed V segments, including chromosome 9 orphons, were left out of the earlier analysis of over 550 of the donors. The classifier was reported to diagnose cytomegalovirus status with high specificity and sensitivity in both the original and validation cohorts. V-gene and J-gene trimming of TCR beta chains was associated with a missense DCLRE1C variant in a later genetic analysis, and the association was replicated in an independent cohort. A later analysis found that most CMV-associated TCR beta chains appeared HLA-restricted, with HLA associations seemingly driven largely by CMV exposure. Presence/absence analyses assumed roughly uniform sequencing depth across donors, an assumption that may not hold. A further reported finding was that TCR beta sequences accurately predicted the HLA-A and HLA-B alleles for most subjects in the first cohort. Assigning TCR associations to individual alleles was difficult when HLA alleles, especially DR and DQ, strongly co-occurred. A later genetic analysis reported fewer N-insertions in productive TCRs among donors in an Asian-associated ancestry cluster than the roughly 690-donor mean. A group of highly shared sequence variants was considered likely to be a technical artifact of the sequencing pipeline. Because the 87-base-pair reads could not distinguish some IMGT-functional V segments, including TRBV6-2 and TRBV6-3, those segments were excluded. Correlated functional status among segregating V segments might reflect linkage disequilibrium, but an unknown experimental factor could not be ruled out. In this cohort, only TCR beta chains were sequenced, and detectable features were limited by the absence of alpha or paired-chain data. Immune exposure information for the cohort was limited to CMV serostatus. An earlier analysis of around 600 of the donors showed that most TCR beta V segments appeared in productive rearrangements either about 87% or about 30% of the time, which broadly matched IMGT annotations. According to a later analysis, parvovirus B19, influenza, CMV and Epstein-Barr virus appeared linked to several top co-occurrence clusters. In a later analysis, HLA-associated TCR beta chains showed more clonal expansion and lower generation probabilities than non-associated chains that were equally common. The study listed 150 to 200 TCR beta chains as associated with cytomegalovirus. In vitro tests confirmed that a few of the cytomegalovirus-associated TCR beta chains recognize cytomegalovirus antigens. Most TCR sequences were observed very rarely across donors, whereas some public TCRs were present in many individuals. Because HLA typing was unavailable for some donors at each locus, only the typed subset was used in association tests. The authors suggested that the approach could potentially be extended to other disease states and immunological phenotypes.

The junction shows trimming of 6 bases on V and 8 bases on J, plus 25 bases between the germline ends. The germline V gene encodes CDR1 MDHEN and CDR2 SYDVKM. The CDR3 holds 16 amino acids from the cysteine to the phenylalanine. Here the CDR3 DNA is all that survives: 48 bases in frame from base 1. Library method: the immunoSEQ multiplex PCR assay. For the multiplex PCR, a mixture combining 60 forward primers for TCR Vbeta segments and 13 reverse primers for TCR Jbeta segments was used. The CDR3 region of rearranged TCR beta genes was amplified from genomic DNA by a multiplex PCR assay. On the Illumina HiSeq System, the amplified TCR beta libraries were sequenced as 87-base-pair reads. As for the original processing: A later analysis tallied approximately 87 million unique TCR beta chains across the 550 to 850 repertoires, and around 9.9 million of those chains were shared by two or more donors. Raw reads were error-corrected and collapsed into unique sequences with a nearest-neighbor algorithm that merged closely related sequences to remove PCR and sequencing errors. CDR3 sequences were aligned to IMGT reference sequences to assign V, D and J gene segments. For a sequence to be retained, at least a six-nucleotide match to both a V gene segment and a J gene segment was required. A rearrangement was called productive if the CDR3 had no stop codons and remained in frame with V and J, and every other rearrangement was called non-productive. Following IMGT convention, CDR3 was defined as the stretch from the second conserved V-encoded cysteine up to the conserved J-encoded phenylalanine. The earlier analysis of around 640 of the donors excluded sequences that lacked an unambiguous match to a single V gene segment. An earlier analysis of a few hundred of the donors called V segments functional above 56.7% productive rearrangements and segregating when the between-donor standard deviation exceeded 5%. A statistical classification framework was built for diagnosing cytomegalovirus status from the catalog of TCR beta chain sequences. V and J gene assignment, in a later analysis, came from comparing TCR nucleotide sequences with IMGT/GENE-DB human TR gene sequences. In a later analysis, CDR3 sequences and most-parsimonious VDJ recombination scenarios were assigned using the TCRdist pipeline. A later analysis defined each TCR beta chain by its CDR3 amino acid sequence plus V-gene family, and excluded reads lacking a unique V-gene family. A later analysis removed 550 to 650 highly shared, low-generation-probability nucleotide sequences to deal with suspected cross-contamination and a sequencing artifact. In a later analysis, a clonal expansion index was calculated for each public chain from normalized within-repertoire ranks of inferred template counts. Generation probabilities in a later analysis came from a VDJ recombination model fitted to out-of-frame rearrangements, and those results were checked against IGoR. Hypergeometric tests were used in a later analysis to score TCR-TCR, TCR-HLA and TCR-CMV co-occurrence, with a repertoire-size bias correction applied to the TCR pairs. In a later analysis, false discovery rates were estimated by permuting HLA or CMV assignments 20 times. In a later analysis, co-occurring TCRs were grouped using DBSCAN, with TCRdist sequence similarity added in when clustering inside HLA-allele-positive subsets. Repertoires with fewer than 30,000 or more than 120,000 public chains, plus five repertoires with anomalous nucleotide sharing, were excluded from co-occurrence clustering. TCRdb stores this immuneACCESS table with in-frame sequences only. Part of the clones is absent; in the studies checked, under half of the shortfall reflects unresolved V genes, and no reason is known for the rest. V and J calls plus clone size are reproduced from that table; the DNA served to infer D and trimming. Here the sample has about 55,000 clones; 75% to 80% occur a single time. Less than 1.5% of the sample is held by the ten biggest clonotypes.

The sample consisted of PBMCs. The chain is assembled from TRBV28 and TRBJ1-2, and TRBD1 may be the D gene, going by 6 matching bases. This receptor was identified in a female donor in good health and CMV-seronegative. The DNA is TGTGCCAGCAGGGTTGCGGCGAAGGGGGGGTTAGGAGGCTACACCTTC. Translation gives CASRVAAKGGLGGYTF.